The 8 T cell receptor beta chains in this list originate from one sample, sequenced in a study of CD8 T cells in ankylosing spondylitis. One entry per CDR3 protein results from TCRdb running MiXCR on the 5' RACE reads. The data show approximately 540,000 distinct CDR3 sequences, roughly 13% seen once. No antigen is known for these receptors. Study observations and caveats: Typical of ankylosing spondylitis blood, it appeared, was a TCR beta motif of eight highly homologous variants.

The sample was blood, either unsorted or a sorted T cell fraction (not recorded which). The receptors come from a male donor with ankylosing spondylitis.

There are a few counts of this clonotype. This sequence joins TRBV20-1 and TRBJ2-1; 8 bases are shared with TRBD2. The germline V gene has CDR1 DFQATT and CDR2 SNEGSKA (reference sequence). This CDR3 comprises 14 residues. Trimming removed 4 bases from V and 4 bases from J; junction bases left unmatched: 6. The CDR3 region has the DNA TGCAGTGCTATGGCTAGCGGGTCTTACAATGAGCAGTTCTTC. Protein product: CSAMASGSYNEQFF.

This clonotype was observed a handful of times. The rearrangement links TRBV6-1 to TRBJ1-2; TRBD1 aligns across 7 bases. Germline V gene sequence: CDR1 MNHNS, CDR2 SASEGT. The V gene end was trimmed by 5 bases and the J gene end by 11 bases; junction bases not matched to a gene: 11. CDR3 size: 13 residues. The CDR3 region is CASSPKTGMWYTF. CDR3 nucleotide sequence: TGTGCCAGCAGTCCCAAGACAGGGATGTGGTACACCTTC.

The J gene is TRBJ2-1, the V gene TRBV10-1; TRBD2 aligns across 8 bases. CDR1 is WNHNN, CDR2 SYGVQD, per germline (reference sequence). V shed 5 bases, J shed 7 bases, and the junction held 4 bases outside the gene matches. The CDR3 has 13 residues. The CDR3 spells CASSRTSLNEQFF. As DNA, the CDR3 is TGCGCCAGCAGTAGGACTAGCTTGAATGAGCAGTTCTTC.

In this sample, this clonotype turned up many times. The V gene is TRBV29-1, the J gene TRBJ2-7; TRBD2 is a possible D gene (5 bases). Trimming took off 7 bases at V and 6 bases at J, with 16 bases between the two ends. The CDR3 spans 12 residues. Germline V lookup: CDR1 SQVTM, CDR2 ANQGSEA. CDR3 sequence: CSGGVRSSEQYF. Here the CDR3 DNA reads TGCAGCGGGGGAGTCAGAAGCAGCGAGCAGTACTTC.

The gene calls are TRBV6-5 and TRBJ1-5, with D unresolved. CDR1 and CDR2 from the germline V gene are MNHEY and SVGAGI. Trimming cost V 0 bases and J 2 bases, with 8 bases left between them. The CDR3 runs to 15 residues. The CDR3 reads CASSYSGSGNQPQHF. DNA for the CDR3: TGTGCCAGCAGTTACTCAGGGTCAGGCAATCAGCCCCAGCATTTT.

This chain uses TRBV12-3 or TRBV12-4 with TRBJ2-5; TRBD2 matches at 13 bases. With 7 bases clipped from V and 0 bases from J, the junction kept 5 bases outside the gene matches. This CDR3 spans 16 amino acids. DNA for the CDR3: TGTGCCAGCACCCACACTAGCGGGAGGGACCAAGAGACCCAGTACTTC. Protein: CASTHTSGRDQETQYF.

The chain combines TRBV3-1 with TRBJ2-7; D is unclear. Trimming took off 1 base at V and 7 bases at J, with 14 bases between the two ends. From germline, CDR1 is LGHDT and CDR2 YNNKEL (reference sequence). The CDR3 extends over 14 amino acids. The CDR3 region is CASSQGLQVREQYF. Here the CDR3 DNA reads TGTGCCAGCAGCCAAGGGCTTCAGGTGAGAGAGCAGTACTTC.

This clonotype was recorded a few times. J is TRBJ2-3 and V is TRBV11-3; D is possibly TRBD2 (7 bases). Trimming left V 5 bases short and J 5 bases short, with 11 bases between. Germline CDR1 SGHNT, CDR2 YENEEA. The CDR3 is 13 residues long. Here the CDR3 reads CASSEGGEDTQYF. The CDR3 nucleotides are TGTGCCAGCAGCGAGGGGGGGGAAGATACGCAGTATTTT.